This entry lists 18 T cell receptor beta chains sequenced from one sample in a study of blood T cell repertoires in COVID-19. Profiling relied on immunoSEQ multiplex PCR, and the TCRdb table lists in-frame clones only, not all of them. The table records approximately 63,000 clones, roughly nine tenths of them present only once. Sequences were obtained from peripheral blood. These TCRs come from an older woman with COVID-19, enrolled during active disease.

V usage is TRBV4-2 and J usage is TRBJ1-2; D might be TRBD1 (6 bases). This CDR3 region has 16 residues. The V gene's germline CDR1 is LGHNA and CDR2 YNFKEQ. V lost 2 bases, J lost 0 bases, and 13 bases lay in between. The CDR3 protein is CASSQPDSRTNYGYTF. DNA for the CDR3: TGTGCCAGCAGCCAACCGGACAGTCGGACTAACTATGGCTACACCTTC.

The CDR3 nucleotides read TGCGCCAGCAGCGAACAGGGCCGAACCCATGAAGCTTTCTTT. The encoded protein is CASSEQGRTHEAFF. The chain combines TRBV5-1 with TRBJ1-1, with D tentatively TRBD1 (6 bases). There are 14 residues in the CDR3. V lost 4 bases and J lost 7, with 17 bases in between. Germline values: CDR1 SGHRS, CDR2 YFSETQ.

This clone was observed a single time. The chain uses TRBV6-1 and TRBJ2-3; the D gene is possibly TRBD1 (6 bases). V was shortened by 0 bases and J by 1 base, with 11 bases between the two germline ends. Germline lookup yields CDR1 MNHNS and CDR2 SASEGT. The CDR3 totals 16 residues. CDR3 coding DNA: TGTGCCAGCAGTGAAGCCGTCAGACAGGGCACAGATACGCAGTATTTT. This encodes CASSEAVRQGTDTQYF.

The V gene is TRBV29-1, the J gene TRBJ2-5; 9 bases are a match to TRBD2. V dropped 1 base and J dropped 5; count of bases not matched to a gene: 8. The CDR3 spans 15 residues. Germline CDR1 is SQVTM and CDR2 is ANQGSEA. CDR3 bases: TGCAGCGTTGAAGCGGTGCTAGCGGGACTTGAGACCCAGTACTTC. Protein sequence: CSVEAVLAGLETQYF.

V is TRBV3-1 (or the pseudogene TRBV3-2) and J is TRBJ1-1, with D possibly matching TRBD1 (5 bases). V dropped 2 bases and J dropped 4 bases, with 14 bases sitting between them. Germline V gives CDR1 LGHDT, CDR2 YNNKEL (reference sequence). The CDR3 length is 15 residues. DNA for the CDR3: TGTGCCAGCAGCCAATGGACACCGGTCGGCACTGAAGCTTTCTTT. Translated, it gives CASSQWTPVGTEAFF.

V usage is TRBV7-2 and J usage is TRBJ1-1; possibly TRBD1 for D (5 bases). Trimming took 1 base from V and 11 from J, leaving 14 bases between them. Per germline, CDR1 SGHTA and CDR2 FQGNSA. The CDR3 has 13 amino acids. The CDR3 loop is CASSLGWTIKAFF. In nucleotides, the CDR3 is TGTGCCAGCAGCTTAGGATGGACAATAAAGGCTTTCTTT. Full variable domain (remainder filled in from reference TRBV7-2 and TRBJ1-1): GAGVSQSPSNKVTEKGKDVELRCDPISGHTALYWYRQSLGQGLEFLIYFQGNSAPDKSGLPSDRFSAERTGGSVSTLTIQRTQQEDSAVYLCASSLGWTIKAFFGQGTRLTVV.

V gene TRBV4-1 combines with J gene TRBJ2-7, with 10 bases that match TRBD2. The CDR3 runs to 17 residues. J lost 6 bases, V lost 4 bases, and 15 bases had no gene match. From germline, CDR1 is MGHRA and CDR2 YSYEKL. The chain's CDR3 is CASSPSNPGLATIEQYF. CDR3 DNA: TGCGCCAGCAGCCCTTCGAATCCGGGACTAGCGACTATCGAGCAGTACTTC.

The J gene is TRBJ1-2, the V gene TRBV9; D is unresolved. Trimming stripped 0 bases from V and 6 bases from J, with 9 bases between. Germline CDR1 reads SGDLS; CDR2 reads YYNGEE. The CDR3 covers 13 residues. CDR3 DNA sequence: TGTGCCAGCAGCGTAGCCGGGGTTGATGGCTACACCTTC. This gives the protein CASSVAGVDGYTF.

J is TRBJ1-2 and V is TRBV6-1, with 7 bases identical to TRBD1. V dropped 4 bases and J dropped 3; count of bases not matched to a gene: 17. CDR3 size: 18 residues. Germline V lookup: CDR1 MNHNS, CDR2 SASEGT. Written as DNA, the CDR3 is TGTGCCAGCAGTGGCAAACGGACAGGCGCATTTTCGCACTATGGCTACACCTTC. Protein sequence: CASSGKRTGAFSHYGYTF.

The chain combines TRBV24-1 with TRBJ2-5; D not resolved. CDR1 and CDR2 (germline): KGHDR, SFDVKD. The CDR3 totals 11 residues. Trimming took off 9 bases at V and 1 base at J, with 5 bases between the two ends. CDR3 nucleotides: TGTGCCACCCGGTTCCAAGAGACCCAGTACTTC. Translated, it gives CATRFQETQYF.

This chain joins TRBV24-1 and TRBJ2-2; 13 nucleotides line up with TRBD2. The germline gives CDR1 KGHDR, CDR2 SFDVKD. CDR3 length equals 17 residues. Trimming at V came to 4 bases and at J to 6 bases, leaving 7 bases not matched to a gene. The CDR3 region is CATSEAGLAGEAGELFF. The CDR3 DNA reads TGTGCCACCAGTGAAGCCGGACTAGCGGGAGAGGCCGGGGAGCTGTTTTTT.

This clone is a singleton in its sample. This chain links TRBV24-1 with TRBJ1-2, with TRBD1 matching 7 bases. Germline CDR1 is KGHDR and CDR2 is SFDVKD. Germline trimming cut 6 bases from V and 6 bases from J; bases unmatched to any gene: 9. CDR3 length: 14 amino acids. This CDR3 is CATSTPDRIDGYTF. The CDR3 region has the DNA TGTGCCACCAGTACACCGGACAGGATTGATGGCTACACCTTC.

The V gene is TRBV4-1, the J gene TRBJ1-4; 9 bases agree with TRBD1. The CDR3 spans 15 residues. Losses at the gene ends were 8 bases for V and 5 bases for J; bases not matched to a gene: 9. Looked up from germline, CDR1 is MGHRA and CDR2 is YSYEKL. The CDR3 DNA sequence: TGCGCCAGCTCTATCTCCGGGACAGGGAATGAAAAACTGTTTTTT. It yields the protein CASSISGTGNEKLFF.

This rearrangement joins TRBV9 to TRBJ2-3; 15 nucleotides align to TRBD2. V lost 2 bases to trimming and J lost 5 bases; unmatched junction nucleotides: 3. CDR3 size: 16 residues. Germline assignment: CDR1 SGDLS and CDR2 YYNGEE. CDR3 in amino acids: CASSVGLAGGQDTQYF. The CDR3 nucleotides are TGTGCCAGCAGCGTCGGACTAGCGGGAGGGCAAGATACGCAGTATTTT.

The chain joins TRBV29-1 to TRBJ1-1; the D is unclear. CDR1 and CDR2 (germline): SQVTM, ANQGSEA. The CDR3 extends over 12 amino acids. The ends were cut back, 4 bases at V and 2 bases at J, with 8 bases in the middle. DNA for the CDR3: TGCAGCGTTGCACCGAGAAACACTGAAGCTTTCTTT. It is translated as CSVAPRNTEAFF.

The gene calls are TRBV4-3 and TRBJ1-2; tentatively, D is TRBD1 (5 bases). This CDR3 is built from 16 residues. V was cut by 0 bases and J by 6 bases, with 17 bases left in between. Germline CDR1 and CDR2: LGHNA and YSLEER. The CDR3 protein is CASSQDLRPLGDGYTF. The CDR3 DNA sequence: TGCGCCAGCAGCCAAGATCTACGGCCTCTAGGGGATGGCTACACCTTC.

Written as DNA, the CDR3 is TGTGCCAGCAGCCCCCGGGCGGGGGCGACTAATGAAAAACTGTTTTTT. Its translation is CASSPRAGATNEKLFF. The chain employs TRBV7-2 and TRBJ1-4; possibly TRBD1 for D (6 bases). Germline CDR1 SGHTA, CDR2 FQGNSA. V dropped 5 bases and J dropped 2 bases, with 15 bases sitting between them. The CDR3 length is 16 residues.

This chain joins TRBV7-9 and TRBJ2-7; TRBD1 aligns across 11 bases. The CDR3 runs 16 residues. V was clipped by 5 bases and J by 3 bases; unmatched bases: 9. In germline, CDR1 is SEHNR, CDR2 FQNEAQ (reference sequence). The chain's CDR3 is CASSPGSGQGDYEQYF. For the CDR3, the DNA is TGTGCCAGCAGCCCAGGTTCGGGACAGGGGGACTACGAGCAGTACTTC.